The 10 T cell receptor beta chains below all came from one sample that was sequenced in a study of T cell responses to AZD1222 COVID-19 vaccine (dated by TCRdb to the early 2020s). Libraries were made using the immunoSEQ multiplex PCR assay. TCRdb took over this immuneACCESS table, retaining in-frame rearrangements with V and J assigned. Such tables are incomplete; in checked studies, under half of the missing clones stem from an unresolved V gene, and the remainder is unexplained. Across this sample there are 110,000 or so clones, with approximately 89% seen only once. Approximately 4.9% of the sample is taken by the ten largest. What this sample's time point label stands for: baseline before first vaccination. Sequenced material: peripheral blood, taken on day 0 of AZD1222 vaccination. The receptors derive from an adult in good health.

This clone was seen a single time. The chain is built from TRBV19 and TRBJ2-1, with 12 bases that match TRBD1. Germline CDR1 reads LNHDA; CDR2 reads SQIVND (reference sequence). The V segment lost 3 bases and the J segment 8 bases; nucleotides outside the gene matches: 11. This CDR3 is built from 17 residues. CDR3 sequence (DNA): TGTGCCAGTAGTATTCCGCCGGGACAGGGGGCGATCCATGAGCAGTTCTTC. Its translation is CASSIPPGQGAIHEQFF.

The chain combines TRBV4-3 with TRBJ1-3, with 9 bases matching TRBD1. This CDR3 has 15 residues. V shed 4 bases, J shed 4 bases, and the junction held 5 bases outside the gene matches. From germline, CDR1 is LGHNA and CDR2 YSLEER. The CDR3 is CASSLGTGSGNTIYF. In nucleotides, the CDR3 is TGCGCCAGCAGCCTAGGGACAGGGTCCGGAAACACCATATATTTT.

The chain carries TRBV7-2 and TRBJ1-5; 7 bases are a match to TRBD1. V shed 0 bases and J 3 bases; nucleotides not matched to a gene: 5. Germline lookup yields CDR1 SGHTA and CDR2 FQGNSA. This CDR3 is 16 amino acids long. The CDR3 region has the DNA TGTGCCAGCAGCTTAGCTTCGACAGGGCACAATCAGCCCCAGCATTTT. Protein: CASSLASTGHNQPQHF. Variable domain in full (rest from reference TRBV7-2 and TRBJ1-5): GAGVSQSPSNKVTEKGKDVELRCDPISGHTALYWYRQSLGQGLEFLIYFQGNSAPDKSGLPSDRFSAERTGGSVSTLTIQRTQQEDSAVYLCASSLASTGHNQPQHFGDGTRLSIL.

This clone was counted a single time. This sequence joins TRBV19 and TRBJ2-7, with D perhaps assigned TRBD1 or TRBD2 (5 bases each). Germline V gene data show CDR1 as LNHDA and CDR2 as SQIVND (reference sequence). This CDR3 spans 13 amino acids. V was clipped by 3 bases and J by 6 bases, with 12 bases between them. In DNA form, the CDR3 reads TGTGCCAGTAGTATGATGTCGAGGGGCGAGCAGTACTTC. The encoded protein is CASSMMSRGEQYF.

The V and J genes are TRBV2 and TRBJ2-7; no reliable D call. V was shortened by 1 base and J by 3 bases, with 1 base between the two germline ends. Per germline, CDR1 SNHLY and CDR2 FYNNEI. The CDR3 contains 11 residues. CDR3 sequence reads: CASSEVYEQYF. In DNA, the CDR3 is TGTGCCAGCAGTGAAGTCTACGAGCAGTACTTC.

In this sample, this clone turned up once. The rearrangement links TRBV11-2 to TRBJ2-3; 7 nucleotides match TRBD1. The V gene end was trimmed by 2 bases and the J gene end by 4 bases; junction bases not matched to a gene: 6. Germline V gives CDR1 SGHAT, CDR2 FQNNGV. There are 15 residues in the CDR3. CDR3: CASSLMGQLADTQYF. The CDR3 coding sequence is TGTGCCAGCAGCTTAATGGGACAGCTCGCAGATACGCAGTATTTT.

The rearrangement links TRBV7-6 to TRBJ1-3; 8 bases agree with TRBD1. Germline V gives CDR1 SGHVS, CDR2 FNYEAQ. V was clipped by 1 base and J by 4 bases; unmatched bases: 0. This CDR3 contains 14 residues. CDR3 nucleotides: TGTGCCAGCAGCTTAGGGACAGGGGGAAACACCATATATTTT. Its translation is CASSLGTGGNTIYF.

The chain combines TRBV4-3 with TRBJ2-4, with D unresolved. There are 15 residues in the CDR3. The germline V gene encodes CDR1 LGHNA and CDR2 YSLEER. Trimming took 0 bases from V and 2 from J, leaving 8 bases between them. This CDR3 is CASSQEIGTKNIQYF. The CDR3, as DNA: TGCGCCAGCAGCCAAGAGATAGGGACCAAAAACATTCAGTACTTC.

The rearrangement links TRBV28 to TRBJ1-3; the D gene is possibly TRBD1 (6 bases). This CDR3 spans 16 amino acids. V gave up 5 bases and J gave up 0 bases, with 14 bases separating them. Looked up from germline, CDR1 is MDHEN and CDR2 is SYDVKM. This CDR3 is CASSHGGGLSGNTIYF. The CDR3 DNA is TGTGCCAGCAGTCACGGGGGGGGCCTCTCTGGAAACACCATATATTTT.

The genes are TRBV11-3 and TRBJ2-3; 12 bases fit TRBD2. J lost 4 bases, V lost 3 bases, and 5 bases had no gene match. Germline CDR1 reads SGHNT; CDR2 reads YENEEA. This CDR3 has 16 amino acids. CDR3 in amino acids: CASSFRLAGAPDTQYF. CDR3 nucleotide sequence: TGTGCCAGCAGCTTTAGACTAGCGGGGGCCCCAGATACGCAGTATTTT.